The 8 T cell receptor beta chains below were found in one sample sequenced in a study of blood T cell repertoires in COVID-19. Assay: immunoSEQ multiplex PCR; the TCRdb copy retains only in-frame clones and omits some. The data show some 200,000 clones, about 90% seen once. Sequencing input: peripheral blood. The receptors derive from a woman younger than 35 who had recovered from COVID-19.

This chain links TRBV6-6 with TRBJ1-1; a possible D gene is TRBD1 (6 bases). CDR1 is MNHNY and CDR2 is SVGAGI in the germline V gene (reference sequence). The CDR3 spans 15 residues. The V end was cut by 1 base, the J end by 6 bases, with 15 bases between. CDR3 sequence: CASSYFQGQGPEAFF. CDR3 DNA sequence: TGTGCCAGCAGTTACTTTCAGGGGCAGGGGCCTGAAGCTTTCTTT.

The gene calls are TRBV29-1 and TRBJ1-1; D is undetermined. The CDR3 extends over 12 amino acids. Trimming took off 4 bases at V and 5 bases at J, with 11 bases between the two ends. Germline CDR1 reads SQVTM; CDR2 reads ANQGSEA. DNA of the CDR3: TGCAGCGTTGGGAAGGGAGCGACTGAAGCTTTCTTT. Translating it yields CSVGKGATEAFF.

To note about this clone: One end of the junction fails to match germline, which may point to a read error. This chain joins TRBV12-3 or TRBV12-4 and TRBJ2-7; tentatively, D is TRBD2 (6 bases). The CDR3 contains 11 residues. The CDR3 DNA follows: TGTGCCAGCAGTTTAGCGCGGGACCTCCTCTTC. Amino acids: CASSLARDLLF.

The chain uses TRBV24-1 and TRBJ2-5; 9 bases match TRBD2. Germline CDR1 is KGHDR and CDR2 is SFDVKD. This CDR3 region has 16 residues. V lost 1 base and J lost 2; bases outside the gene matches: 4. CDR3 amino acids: CATSDFRAGGQETQYF. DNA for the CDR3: TGTGCCACCAGTGATTTTAGGGCGGGAGGGCAAGAGACCCAGTACTTC.

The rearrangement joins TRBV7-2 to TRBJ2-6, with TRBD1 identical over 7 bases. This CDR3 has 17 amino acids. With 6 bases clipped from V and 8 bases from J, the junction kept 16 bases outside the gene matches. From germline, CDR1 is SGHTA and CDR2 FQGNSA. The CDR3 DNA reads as TGTGCCAGCAGTCCCCGAAATCCGTTCAGGGGGACCAACGTCCTGACTTTC. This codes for CASSPRNPFRGTNVLTF.

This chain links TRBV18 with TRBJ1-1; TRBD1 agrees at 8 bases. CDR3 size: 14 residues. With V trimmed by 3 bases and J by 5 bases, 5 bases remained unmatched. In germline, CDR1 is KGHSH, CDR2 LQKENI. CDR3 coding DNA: TGTGCCAGCTCACCGACAGGGGTAGGAACTGAAGCTTTCTTT. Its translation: CASSPTGVGTEAFF.

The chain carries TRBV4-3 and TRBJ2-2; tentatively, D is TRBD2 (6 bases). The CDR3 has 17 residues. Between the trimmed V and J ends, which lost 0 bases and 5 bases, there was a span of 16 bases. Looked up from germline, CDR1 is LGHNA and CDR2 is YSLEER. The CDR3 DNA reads TGCGCCAGCAGCCAAGATGGAGGGAATAGAGGAACCGGGGAGCTGTTTTTT. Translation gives CASSQDGGNRGTGELFF.

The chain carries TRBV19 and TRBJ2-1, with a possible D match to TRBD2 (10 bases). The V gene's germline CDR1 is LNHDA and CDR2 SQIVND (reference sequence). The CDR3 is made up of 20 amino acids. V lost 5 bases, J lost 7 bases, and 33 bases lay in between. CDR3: CASSPNRGRLTSGMGNEQFF. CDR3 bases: TGTGCCAGTAGTCCAAACAGGGGGCGGTTAACTAGCGGGATGGGGAATGAGCAGTTCTTC.